This TCR beta chain is from a study of OX40 agonist ivuxolimab in advanced cancers. Turning to the study itself: Ivuxolimab was administered intravenously to patients at 0.01 to 10 mg/kg every 2 weeks. Head and neck, renal cell, melanoma or hepatocellular carcinoma were the cancers that dose-escalation patients had.

Patients who had autoimmune disease history or got systemic immunosuppression were left out. The germline V and J ends were trimmed by 5 bases and 3 bases, with 14 bases remaining between them. This CDR3 region has 14 residues. Germline V gene lookup returns CDR1 SGHRS and CDR2 YFSETQ. Sequencing used immunoSEQ multiplex PCR; TCRdb keeps in-frame clones, though not all of them. The sample carries some 70,000 clones, around nine tenths recorded once. The sequence was collected from an adult with an advanced solid tumor such as melanoma, head and neck, liver or kidney cancer. This sample comprised CD4+ or CD8+ T cells sorted from blood, obtained in a trial of the OX40 agonist ivuxolimab. V and J are TRBV5-1 and TRBJ2-5; maybe TRBD1 (6 bases). The CDR3: CASRVGAIKETQYF. The CDR3, as DNA: TGCGCCAGCAGGGTGGGGGCGATTAAAGAGACCCAGTACTTC.